What follows are 32 T cell receptor beta chains derived from one specimen sequenced in a study of beta chain features in type 1 diabetes. Expressed TCRB transcripts got sequenced, as all isolated RNA was reverse transcribed. The assay was immunoSEQ multiplex PCR, and TCRdb's table has in-frame clones only and misses some. The sample has about 710,000 clones, around 15% seen once. Findings and limits, study-wide: Moderately but significantly shorter TCRB CDR3s were found in Type 1 diabetes patients in all four CD4+ subsets.

Which antigens these TCRs recognize remains unknown. The sequencing input was naive CD4+ T cells from blood. These receptors came from a man aged 18 to 35 with type 1 diabetes.

This clone was seen a handful of times. The J gene is TRBJ2-1, the V gene TRBV19; 9 bases are shared with TRBD2. Germline assignment: CDR1 LNHDA and CDR2 SQIVND (reference sequence). This CDR3 has 16 residues. Trimming cost V 0 bases and J 5 bases; bases outside gene matches: 5. The CDR3 bases are TGTGCCAGTAGTATAGATAGGCTAGCGGGAAACAATGAGCAGTTCTTC. This codes for CASSIDRLAGNNEQFF. Full variable domain (missing parts from reference TRBV19 and TRBJ2-1): DGGITQSPKYLFRKEGQNVTLSCEQNLNHDAMYWYRQDPGQGLRLIYYSQIVNDFQKGDIAEGYSVSREKKESFPLTVTSAQKNPTAFYLCASSIDRLAGNNEQFFGPGTRLTVL.

The chain links TRBV4-3 to TRBJ2-2; D is unresolved. Trimming cost V 0 bases and J 6 bases, with 14 bases left between them. CDR1 is LGHNA and CDR2 is YSLEER in the germline V gene. The CDR3 runs 16 residues. CDR3 coding DNA: TGCGCCAGCAGCCAAGAAGGACGTAAGGAAGCCGGGGAGCTGTTTTTT. Amino acids: CASSQEGRKEAGELFF.

This clone has only a few counts. Distinct nucleotide sequences in the sample also encode this CDR3. This chain links TRBV20-1 with TRBJ2-3; D is unclear. Germline lookup yields CDR1 DFQATT and CDR2 SNEGSKA (reference sequence). The CDR3 has 10 residues. V lost 3 bases and J 5 bases, leaving 3 bases between the germline ends. The CDR3 here is CSARLDTQYF. The CDR3 DNA reads TGCAGTGCTAGGTTAGATACGCAGTATTTT.

This clone was observed a handful of times. This CDR3 is CASSTTGDNEQFF. CDR3 in DNA: TGTGCCAGCAGCACAACAGGGGACAATGAGCAGTTCTTC. This chain uses TRBV7-9 with TRBJ2-1, with 7 nucleotides matching TRBD1. Germline CDR1 reads SEHNR; CDR2 reads FQNEAQ (reference sequence). The trim removed 5 bases at V and 5 bases at J, leaving 3 bases unmatched. CDR3 length: 13 residues.

The gene calls are TRBV9 and TRBJ1-1, with D perhaps matching TRBD1 (5 bases). The CDR3 totals 13 residues. Between the trimmed V and J ends, which lost 4 bases and 2 bases, there was a span of 9 bases. Germline V gene sequence: CDR1 SGDLS, CDR2 YYNGEE. The CDR3 DNA reads as TGTGCCAGCAGCACTCAGGGAAACACTGAAGCTTTCTTT. It encodes CASSTQGNTEAFF.

This clone has more than one count but fewer than ten. The rearrangement uses TRBV5-1 and TRBJ2-7; D remains unclear. There are 15 residues in the CDR3. The V and J ends lost 2 bases and 0 bases respectively, with 12 bases between them. Looked up from germline, CDR1 is SGHRS and CDR2 is YFSETQ. The CDR3 reads CASSFIGLSSYEQYF. The CDR3 DNA follows: TGCGCCAGCAGCTTTATCGGCCTGAGCTCCTACGAGCAGTACTTC.

The chain carries TRBV30 and TRBJ2-5, with no clear D. Germline V gene sequence: CDR1 GTSNPN, CDR2 SVGIG (reference sequence). The CDR3 spans 13 residues. V was shortened by 2 bases and J by 1 base, with 8 bases between the two germline ends. CDR3 in DNA: TGTGCCTGGAGTTTTGGCAGCCAAGAGACCCAGTACTTC. Amino acid sequence: CAWSFGSQETQYF.

Of note for this clone: Additional DNA sequences in this sample encode the identical CDR3. The V gene is TRBV7-2, the J gene TRBJ1-3, with a tentative D call TRBD1 (6 bases). Between the trimmed V and J ends, which lost 5 bases and 0 bases, there was a span of 8 bases. Germline values: CDR1 SGHTA, CDR2 FQGNSA. CDR3 length: 14 residues. The CDR3: CASSLDSSGNTIYF. CDR3 in DNA: TGTGCCAGCAGCCTGGACAGCTCTGGAAACACCATATATTTT.

The genes are TRBV29-1 and TRBJ2-3; weak D call: TRBD1 (5 bases). With 2 bases removed from V and 3 bases from J, the gap between germline ends came to 12 bases. Germline V CDR1 and CDR2: SQVTM, ANQGSEA. There are 14 residues in the CDR3. The CDR3 DNA follows: TGCAGCGTTGAAAGGCAGGGCAATACAGATACGCAGTATTTT. It codes for CSVERQGNTDTQYF.

This clone was picked up a small number of times. V usage is TRBV19 and J usage is TRBJ2-5; D unresolved. Trimming stripped 4 bases from V and 0 bases from J, with 0 bases between. CDR1 is LNHDA and CDR2 is SQIVND in the germline V gene (reference sequence). The CDR3 spans 11 residues. The CDR3 loop reads CASSNQETQYF. The CDR3 DNA is TGTGCCAGTAGTAACCAAGAGACCCAGTACTTC.

This clone appeared a few times. Distinct nucleotide sequences in the sample also encode this CDR3. The chain is built from TRBV5-1 and TRBJ2-5; no clear D gene. V lost 0 bases to trimming and J lost 1 base, with 4 bases between them. This CDR3 is built from 13 residues. Germline V lookup: CDR1 SGHRS, CDR2 YFSETQ. In DNA, the CDR3 is TGCGCCAGCAGCTTGGGACCCCAAGAGACCCAGTACTTC. Its protein product is CASSLGPQETQYF.

V and J are TRBV28 and TRBJ2-5; no clear D gene. The V end was cut by 3 bases, the J end by 2 bases, with 7 bases between. Germline lookup yields CDR1 MDHEN and CDR2 SYDVKM. This CDR3 has 13 residues. The CDR3 nucleotides read TGTGCCAGCAGTTTTGAAAGACAAGAGACCCAGTACTTC. This sequence encodes CASSFERQETQYF.

This CDR3 reads CASRPSGSTDTQYF. The CDR3 DNA is TGTGCCAGCAGACCGAGCGGCAGCACAGATACGCAGTATTTT. The chain joins TRBV7-9 to TRBJ2-3; TRBD2 is a possible D gene (5 bases). The CDR3 has 14 amino acids. V was cut by 6 bases and J by 0 bases, with 10 bases left in between. The germline V gene encodes CDR1 SEHNR and CDR2 FQNEAQ (reference sequence).

This clone was seen more than once but under ten times. Other nucleotide sequences in the sample specify the same CDR3. The rearrangement links TRBV29-1 to TRBJ2-7; no firm D call. CDR1 is SQVTM and CDR2 is ANQGSEA in the germline V gene. The V end lost 4 bases, the J end lost 2 bases, and 12 bases lay between the germline ends. The length of the CDR3 is 13 residues. CDR3 amino acids: CSVGRSGPYEQYF. The CDR3 coding sequence is TGCAGCGTTGGGCGGTCGGGCCCCTACGAGCAGTACTTC.

This clone was found a few times. The chain joins TRBV25-1 to TRBJ1-2, with a tentative D call TRBD1 (5 bases). Germline V gene sequence: CDR1 MGHDK, CDR2 SYGVNS. The CDR3 runs to 14 residues. With 3 bases removed from V and 4 bases from J, the gap between germline ends came to 12 bases. The DNA of the CDR3 is TGTGCCAGCAGTGACCAGGGTCCAGTCTATGGCTACACCTTC. This codes for CASSDQGPVYGYTF.

V usage is TRBV29-1 and J usage is TRBJ2-3; no clear D. Germline CDR1 SQVTM, CDR2 ANQGSEA. Trimming left V 4 bases short and J 6 bases short, with 20 bases between. This CDR3 is 15 amino acids long. CDR3: CSVAPSASVSDTQYF. CDR3 nucleotides: TGCAGCGTTGCCCCTTCAGCATCAGTGTCCGATACGCAGTATTTT.

This clone was observed a handful of times. This chain links TRBV19 with TRBJ2-3; TRBD1 might be the D (6 bases). V lost 9 bases and J lost 4, with 14 bases in between. This CDR3 contains 13 residues. The germline CDR1 and CDR2 sequences are LNHDA and SQIVND (reference sequence). The CDR3 protein is CASTDSRADTQYF. The CDR3 DNA follows: TGTGCCAGCACGGACAGTCGGGCAGATACGCAGTATTTT.

This CDR3 is CASSPPGTRSSYEQYF. The CDR3 DNA sequence: TGTGCCAGCAGCCCTCCCGGGACTAGGAGCTCCTACGAGCAGTACTTC. This chain joins TRBV7-9 and TRBJ2-7; TRBD2 agrees at 8 bases. Per the germline V gene, CDR1 is SEHNR and CDR2 is FQNEAQ (reference sequence). V shed 5 bases, J shed 0 bases, and the junction held 9 bases outside the gene matches. The CDR3 extends over 16 amino acids.

The chain employs TRBV28 and TRBJ2-7; D ambiguous. Germline V gene sequence: CDR1 MDHEN, CDR2 SYDVKM. CDR3 length: 14 amino acids. The germline V and J ends were trimmed by 3 bases and 4 bases, with 13 bases remaining between them. The DNA for the CDR3 is TGTGCCAGCAGTTTTCGGTCCGTTCGGTACGAGCAGTACTTC. Its protein is CASSFRSVRYEQYF.

The chain links TRBV2 to TRBJ2-3; 7 bases map to TRBD2. V shed 6 bases and J 0 bases; nucleotides not matched to a gene: 6. The CDR3 consists of 15 residues. CDR1 SNHLY and CDR2 FYNNEI come from the germline V gene. The CDR3 here is CASSGGSSSTDTQYF. In DNA form, the CDR3 reads TGTGCCAGCAGCGGCGGGAGCTCTAGCACAGATACGCAGTATTTT.

This clone was observed a few times. This chain uses TRBV5-1 with TRBJ2-7; a weak D match, TRBD2 (6 bases). In germline, CDR1 is SGHRS, CDR2 YFSETQ. The CDR3 runs 16 residues. Trimming stripped 4 bases from V and 6 bases from J, with 23 bases between. CDR3 loop: CASSVVPTSRVAEQYF. CDR3 nucleotides: TGCGCCAGCAGCGTAGTCCCAACTAGCAGAGTCGCCGAGCAGTACTTC.

The CDR3 DNA reads TGTGCCAGCAGCTTAGTGGGATATGAGCAGTTCTTC. Residues: CASSLVGYEQFF. The chain uses TRBV7-6 and TRBJ2-1; D is undetermined. V was shortened by 1 base and J by 8 bases, with 6 bases between the two germline ends. Looked up from germline, CDR1 is SGHVS and CDR2 is FNYEAQ. This CDR3 comprises 12 residues.

This chain joins TRBV5-1 and TRBJ1-2; D remains unclear. Germline V gene sequence: CDR1 SGHRS, CDR2 YFSETQ. The CDR3 extends over 14 amino acids. With 0 bases removed from V and 4 bases from J, the gap between germline ends came to 10 bases. CDR3 coding DNA: TGCGCCAGCAGCTTGGTCGCCGAATCCTATGGCTACACCTTC. It encodes CASSLVAESYGYTF.

The genes are TRBV27 and TRBJ2-5, with D perhaps TRBD2 (6 bases). The CDR3 has 17 residues. Per germline, CDR1 MNHEY and CDR2 SMNVEV (reference sequence). The ends were cut back, 4 bases at V and 5 bases at J, with 23 bases in the middle. The CDR3 is CASSSGLTRGSVETQYF. CDR3 DNA sequence: TGTGCCAGCAGTTCGGGGTTGACTAGGGGTTCAGTCGAGACCCAGTACTTC.

This clone occurred a few times. CDR3 loop: CASSLDGSYNEQFF. As DNA, the CDR3 is TGTGCCAGCAGCTTAGACGGATCCTACAATGAGCAGTTCTTC. The chain carries TRBV7-9 and TRBJ2-1; D unclear. Per the germline V gene, CDR1 is SEHNR and CDR2 is FQNEAQ (reference sequence). The CDR3 has 14 amino acids. Trimming took 1 base from V and 1 from J, leaving 5 bases between them.

In this sample, this clone turned up a few times. This chain joins TRBV2 and TRBJ2-1, with 8 bases aligning to TRBD2. The germline V gene has CDR1 SNHLY and CDR2 FYNNEI. This CDR3 spans 14 amino acids. Trimming cost V 10 bases and J 3 bases; bases outside gene matches: 8. The CDR3 nucleotides are TGTGCCACCCGAGGGACTAGAGGCTACAATGAGCAGTTCTTC. Its translation is CATRGTRGYNEQFF. The whole variable domain, remainder taken from reference TRBV2 and TRBJ2-1, is EPEVTQTPSHQVTQMGQEVILRCVPISNHLYFYWYRQILGQKVEFLVSFYNNEISEKSEIFDDQFSVERPDGSNFTLKIRSTKLEDSAMYFCATRGTRGYNEQFFGPGTRLTVL.

The rearrangement links TRBV7-2 to TRBJ2-1; D could derive from TRBD1 or TRBD2 (5 bases each). V lost 5 bases and J lost 10, with 18 bases in between. The CDR3 covers 14 residues. Germline V lookup: CDR1 SGHTA, CDR2 FQGNSA. CDR3 bases: TGTGCCAGCAGCCCCGGGACGGATCCCGTGGAGCAGTTCTTC. Translation: CASSPGTDPVEQFF.

The chain employs TRBV11-1 and TRBJ2-5; 9 positions agree with TRBD1. Trimming took 2 bases from V and 2 from J; bases not matched to a gene: 3. Germline lookup yields CDR1 SGHAT and CDR2 FQDESV (reference sequence). The CDR3 sequence is 15 residues long. CDR3 loop: CASSLSGTGQETQYF. CDR3 in DNA: TGTGCCAGCAGCTTAAGTGGGACAGGGCAAGAGACCCAGTACTTC.

This clone was detected a few times. As DNA, the CDR3 is TGTGCCAGCAGCTACAGACTAGCGGGAGGGCTGAGCTCCTACAATGAGCAGTTCTTC. Its translation: CASSYRLAGGLSSYNEQFF. The rearrangement links TRBV7-2 to TRBJ2-1; 14 bases map to TRBD2. The trim removed 4 bases at V and 0 bases at J, leaving 8 bases unmatched. Germline V gene data show CDR1 as SGHTA and CDR2 as FQGNSA. This CDR3 is 19 amino acids long. The variable domain in full, with the rest retrieved from reference TRBV7-2 and TRBJ2-1, is GAGVSQSPSNKVTEKGKDVELRCDPISGHTALYWYRQSLGQGLEFLIYFQGNSAPDKSGLPSDRFSAERTGGSVSTLTIQRTQQEDSAVYLCASSYRLAGGLSSYNEQFFGPGTRLTVL.

This clone was counted between two and nine times. The J gene is TRBJ2-3, the V gene TRBV2; D is unclear. The CDR3 sequence is 14 residues long. Trimming took off 8 bases at V and 0 bases at J, with 12 bases between the two ends. Germline V gene sequence: CDR1 SNHLY, CDR2 FYNNEI. The CDR3 bases are TGTGCCAGCTGTCGTGAGAGTAGCACAGATACGCAGTATTTT. Protein: CASCRESSTDTQYF.

The chain has TRBV9 and TRBJ1-6; D is possibly TRBD1 (6 bases). V was pared by 4 bases and J by 0 bases, with 11 bases between. The length of the CDR3 is 16 residues. Germline CDR1 reads SGDLS; CDR2 reads YYNGEE. CDR3 region: CASSTRGGSYNSPLHF. The CDR3 nucleotides read TGTGCCAGCAGCACCCGAGGGGGCTCCTATAATTCACCCCTCCACTTT.

The chain uses TRBV7-2 and TRBJ2-7; 16 bases are shared with TRBD2. The germline V gene encodes CDR1 SGHTA and CDR2 FQGNSA. Trimming took 2 bases from V and 5 from J; bases not matched to a gene: 3. The CDR3 covers 16 residues. CDR3 DNA: TGTGCCAGCAGCTTAATGGGACTAGCGGGAGGGAACGAGCAGTACTTC. Protein product: CASSLMGLAGGNEQYF.